The rows below give T cell receptor beta chains drawn from one sample of a study of neoadjuvant nivolumab and ipilimumab in lung cancer. Data came from immunoSEQ multiplex PCR; TCRdb stores just in-frame clones and leaves some out. The data contain approximately 6,300 clones, less than 65% of them singletons. The source material was tumor tissue, sampled after neoadjuvant nivolumab, alone or with ipilimumab, at or shortly before surgery. The receptors here all came from an adult with non-small cell lung cancer. Both conserved end residues are part of each CDR3. Each record gives: J gene, clone size, V gene, D gene, CDR3 protein, CDR3 DNA. D genes are given only for firm matches. Some rows mark clone size as missing; the rest say once, few, many or name a class of expanded clone.

TRBJ2-7 | . | TRBV6-6 | TRBD1 | CASSYGQGASYEQYF | TGTGCCAGCAGTTACGGGCAGGGGGCTTCCTACGAGCAGTACTTC
TRBJ1-1 | . | TRBV4-1 | TRBD1 | CASSQDQPGQGEAFF | TGCGCCAGCAGCCAAGACCAACCGGGACAGGGAGAAGCTTTCTTT
TRBJ1-3 | few | TRBV4-1 | . | CASSQGSGAGNTIYF | TGCGCCAGCAGCCAAGGGTCAGGGGCTGGAAACACCATATATTTT
TRBJ1-5 | . | TRBV7-2 | . | CASSLVGGSNQPQHF | TGTGCCAGCAGCTTAGTTGGAGGGAGCAATCAGCCCCAGCATTTT
TRBJ2-7 | . | TRBV9 | . | CASSPETGYEQYF | TGTGCCAGCAGCCCCGAGACGGGGTACGAGCAGTACTTC
TRBJ1-2 | once | TRBV6-6 | . | CASRPLGDYGYTF | TGTGCCAGCAGACCCCTGGGGGACTATGGCTACACCTTC
TRBJ2-7 | . | TRBV5-1 | TRBD1 | CASTPGTDSYEQYF | TGCGCCAGCACCCCCGGGACAGATTCCTACGAGCAGTACTTC
TRBJ2-7 | once | TRBV7-9 | . | CASLPPGTPFYEQYF | TGTGCCAGCCTCCCGCCGGGGACACCATTCTACGAGCAGTACTTC
TRBJ2-7 | few | TRBV5-1 | TRBD2 | CASSLDGTSGFHEQYF | TGCGCCAGCAGCTTGGATGGGACTAGCGGATTCCACGAGCAGTACTTC
TRBJ2-1 | . | TRBV29-1 | TRBD1 | CSVVLDRGRGEQFF | TGCAGCGTTGTATTGGACAGGGGCCGAGGTGAGCAGTTCTTC
TRBJ1-2 | . | TRBV6-1 | . | CASSLGANYGYTF | TGTGCCAGCAGTTTAGGGGCTAACTATGGCTACACCTTC
TRBJ1-2 | . | TRBV28 | TRBD1 | CASREAGGNYGYTF | TGTGCCAGCAGGGAGGCAGGGGGCAACTATGGCTACACCTTC
TRBJ1-2 | . | TRBV5-4 | . | CASSPGGSRLDYGYTF | TGTGCCAGCAGCCCGGGGGGATCACGCTTGGACTATGGCTACACCTTC
TRBJ2-3 | once | TRBV5-5 | . | CASSLVGWEASTDTQYF | TGTGCCAGCAGCTTGGTAGGGTGGGAGGCTAGCACAGATACGCAGTATTTT
TRBJ2-2 | . | TRBV29-1 | . | CSVARVNTGELFF | TGCAGCGTTGCAAGGGTGAACACCGGGGAGCTGTTTTTT
TRBJ2-7 | . | TRBV7-8 | . | CASSSPGGGGYEQYF | TGTGCCAGCAGCTCCCCGGGGGGCGGGGGTTACGAGCAGTACTTC
TRBJ1-1 | . | TRBV6-4 | . | CASMREENTEAFF | TGTGCCAGCATGAGGGAGGAGAACACTGAAGCTTTCTTT
TRBJ2-3 | . | TRBV5-6 | . | CASSFGTDTQYF | TGTGCCAGCAGCTTCGGGACAGATACGCAGTATTTT
TRBJ2-2 | . | TRBV7-3 | . | CASSLFGISNTGELFF | TGTGCCAGCAGCTTATTTGGAATCTCGAACACCGGGGAGCTGTTTTTT
TRBJ2-5 | . | TRBV9 | . | CASSVSSNGETQYF | TGTGCCAGCAGCGTTTCCTCCAATGGAGAGACCCAGTACTTC
TRBJ2-2 | once | TRBV9 | . | CASSVEEWGSGELFF | TGTGCCAGCAGCGTAGAGGAATGGGGCTCCGGGGAGCTGTTTTTT
TRBJ1-5 | few | TRBV30 | . | CAWSVKQKNQPQHF | TGTGCCTGGAGTGTGAAGCAGAAAAATCAGCCCCAGCATTTT
TRBJ2-1 | . | TRBV11-3 | TRBD2 | CASSLSGSSYNEQFF | TGTGCCAGCAGCTTAAGCGGGAGCTCCTACAATGAGCAGTTCTTC
TRBJ2-1 | . | TRBV19 | TRBD2 | CASSPGLAGGAEQFF | TGTGCCAGTAGTCCGGGACTAGCGGGAGGTGCTGAGCAGTTCTTC
TRBJ2-7 | . | TRBV6-1 | . | CASSEPGSTYEQYF | TGTGCCAGCAGTGAACCAGGCAGCACCTACGAGCAGTACTTC
TRBJ2-1 | once | TRBV25-1 | . | CASSLIPNEQFF | TGTGCCAGCAGCCTTATACCCAATGAGCAGTTCTTC
TRBJ2-1 | . | TRBV5-1 | . | CASSLRGAAYNEQFF | TGCGCCAGCAGCTTACGGGGGGCTGCCTACAATGAGCAGTTCTTC
TRBJ2-5 | few | TRBV18 | . | CASSDQETQYF | TGTGCCAGCTCGGACCAAGAGACCCAGTACTTC
TRBJ1-1 | . | TRBV2 | . | CASRLENTEAFF | TGTGCCAGCAGGCTAGAGAACACTGAAGCTTTCTTT
TRBJ2-7 | . | TRBV11-1 | . | CASSLEREYEQYF | TGTGCCAGCAGCTTAGAAAGGGAATACGAGCAGTACTTC
TRBJ2-7 | . | TRBV10-2 | . | CASGDTDYEQYF | TGCGCCAGCGGGGACACCGATTACGAGCAGTACTTC
TRBJ2-5 | . | TRBV7-2 | . | CASSQGFETQYF | TGTGCCAGCAGCCAGGGGTTTGAGACCCAGTACTTC
TRBJ2-7 | few | TRBV2 | . | CASGWSTSAEQYF | TGTGCCAGCGGGTGGTCTACGTCGGCCGAGCAGTACTTC
TRBJ2-5 | . | TRBV30 | TRBD1 | CAWSLGQGETQYF | TGTGCCTGGAGTCTTGGACAGGGAGAGACCCAGTACTTC
TRBJ2-1 | . | TRBV7-8 | TRBD2 | CASSRSSGRTSSYNEQFF | TGTGCCAGCAGCCGCTCTAGCGGGAGAACGAGCTCCTACAATGAGCAGTTCTTC
TRBJ2-5 | . | TRBV5-1 | . | CASSLLETQYF | TGCGCCAGCAGCTTGTTGGAGACCCAGTACTTC
TRBJ1-3 | . | TRBV6-5 | . | CASSYSRGSSGNTIYF | TGTGCCAGCAGTTACTCCCGGGGATCGTCTGGAAACACCATATATTTT
TRBJ2-3 | . | TRBV6-6 | . | CASGPTVDTQYF | TGTGCCAGCGGACCAACAGTAGATACGCAGTATTTT
TRBJ1-3 | . | TRBV7-6 | . | CASSLGAASSGNTIYF | TGTGCCAGCAGCTTAGGGGCAGCGAGCTCTGGAAACACCATATATTTT
TRBJ2-7 | . | TRBV28 | TRBD2 | CASSLKLAGGPSSSYEQYF | TGTGCCAGCAGTTTGAAACTAGCGGGAGGGCCCTCGAGCTCCTACGAGCAGTACTTC
TRBJ2-3 | medium-sized | TRBV7-3 | TRBD1 | CASSLTSGGEGDTQYF | TGTGCCAGCAGCTTAACATCAGGGGGCGAGGGAGATACGCAGTATTTT
TRBJ2-1 | . | TRBV11-2 | TRBD1 | CASRAPLTGVSDEQFF | TGTGCCAGCAGAGCCCCTTTAACAGGGGTCAGCGATGAGCAGTTCTTC
TRBJ1-3 | . | TRBV7-9 | TRBD1 | CASSPGGLGNTIYF | TGTGCCAGCAGCCCAGGGGGGCTCGGAAACACCATATATTTT
TRBJ2-5 | . | TRBV25-1 | TRBD1 | CASSEVPGQDETQYF | TGTGCCAGCAGTGAAGTACCGGGACAGGATGAGACCCAGTACTTC
TRBJ2-5 | few | TRBV6-6 | TRBD1 | CASSGTEETQYF | TGTGCCAGCAGCGGGACAGAAGAGACCCAGTACTTC
TRBJ2-5 | . | TRBV28 | TRBD1 | CASSRGQLRETQYF | TGTGCCAGCAGCAGGGGACAGCTGAGAGAGACCCAGTACTTC